This T cell receptor beta chain is drawn from a study of cytomegalovirus exposure and HLA in healthy donors. V lost 1 base to trimming and J lost 2 bases, with 11 bases between them. Germline V gene lookup returns CDR1 SGHAT and CDR2 FQDESV (reference sequence). The CDR3 covers 15 residues. Concerning this clone: Its antigen is unknown.

The PCR contained 60 Vbeta and 13 Jbeta primers. The table came from immunoSEQ multiplex PCR; TCRdb's copy has only in-frame clones and leaves some out. The table shows about 270,000 clones, with roughly 70% occurring only once. Points from the study as a whole: In an earlier analysis, productive rearrangement rates for most beta V segments clustered near 87% or 30%. Confirmation in vitro established that three CMV-associated chains were specific for CMV antigens. A later analysis linked more than 15,000 TCR beta sequences to HLA alleles at 0.05 false discovery rate.

The chain combines TRBV11-1 with TRBJ1-2; D is uncertain. The sample was PBMCs. The receptor was derived from a female donor in good health and CMV-seronegative. CDR3 nucleotides: TGTGCCAGCAGCTTAGGCCCGAGTCCAAACTATGGCTACACCTTC. Translating gives CASSLGPSPNYGYTF.